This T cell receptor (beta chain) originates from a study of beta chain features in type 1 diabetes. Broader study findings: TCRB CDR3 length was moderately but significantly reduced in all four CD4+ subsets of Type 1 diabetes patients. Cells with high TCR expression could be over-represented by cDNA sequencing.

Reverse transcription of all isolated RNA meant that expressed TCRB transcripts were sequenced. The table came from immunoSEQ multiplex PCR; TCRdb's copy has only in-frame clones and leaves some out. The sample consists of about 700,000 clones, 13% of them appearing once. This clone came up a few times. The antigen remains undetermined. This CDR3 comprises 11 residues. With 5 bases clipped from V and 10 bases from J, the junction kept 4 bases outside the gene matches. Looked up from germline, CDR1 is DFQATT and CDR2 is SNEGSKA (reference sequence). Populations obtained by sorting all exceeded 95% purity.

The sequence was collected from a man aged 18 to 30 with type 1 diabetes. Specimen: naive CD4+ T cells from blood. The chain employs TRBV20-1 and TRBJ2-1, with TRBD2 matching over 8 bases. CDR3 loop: CSAHPGGEQFF. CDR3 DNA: TGCAGTGCTCACCCGGGAGGGGAGCAGTTCTTC.